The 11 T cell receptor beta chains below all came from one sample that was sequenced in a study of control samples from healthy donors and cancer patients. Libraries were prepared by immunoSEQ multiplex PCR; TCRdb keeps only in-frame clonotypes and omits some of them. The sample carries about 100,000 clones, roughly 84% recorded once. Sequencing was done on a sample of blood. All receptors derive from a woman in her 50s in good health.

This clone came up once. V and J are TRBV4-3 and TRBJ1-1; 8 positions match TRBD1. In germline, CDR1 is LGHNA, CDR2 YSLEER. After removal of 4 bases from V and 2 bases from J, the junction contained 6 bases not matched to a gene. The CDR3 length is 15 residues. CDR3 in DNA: TGCGCCAGCAGCCCCGGGACAGGCTCTAACACTGAAGCTTTCTTT. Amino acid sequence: CASSPGTGSNTEAFF.

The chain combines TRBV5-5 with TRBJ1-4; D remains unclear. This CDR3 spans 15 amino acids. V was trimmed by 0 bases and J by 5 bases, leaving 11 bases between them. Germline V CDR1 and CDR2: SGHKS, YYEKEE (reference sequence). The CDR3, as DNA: TGTGCCAGCAGCTTGGCCAGGACGGAGAATGAAAAACTGTTTTTT. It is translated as CASSLARTENEKLFF.

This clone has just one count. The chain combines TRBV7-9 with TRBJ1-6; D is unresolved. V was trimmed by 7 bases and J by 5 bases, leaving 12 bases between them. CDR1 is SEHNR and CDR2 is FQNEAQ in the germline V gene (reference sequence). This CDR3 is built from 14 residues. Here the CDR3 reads CASKEGTDNSPLHF. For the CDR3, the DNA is TGTGCCAGCAAGGAGGGTACGGATAATTCACCCCTCCACTTT.

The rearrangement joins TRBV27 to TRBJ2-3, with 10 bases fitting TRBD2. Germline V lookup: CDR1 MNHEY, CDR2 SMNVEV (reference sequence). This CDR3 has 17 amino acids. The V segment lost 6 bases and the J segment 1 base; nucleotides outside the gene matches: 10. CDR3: CASRPMTSGLRTDTQYF. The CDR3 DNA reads TGTGCCAGCAGGCCAATGACTAGCGGGCTACGCACAGATACGCAGTATTTT.

The CDR3 DNA reads TGTGCCAGCAGTGAACAGAATGAGCAGTTCTTC. It translates to CASSEQNEQFF. The V call is TRBV2, the J call TRBJ2-1; D unclear. The germline V gene has CDR1 SNHLY and CDR2 FYNNEI. The V end lost 2 bases, the J end lost 7 bases, and 3 bases lay between the germline ends. The CDR3 extends over 11 amino acids.

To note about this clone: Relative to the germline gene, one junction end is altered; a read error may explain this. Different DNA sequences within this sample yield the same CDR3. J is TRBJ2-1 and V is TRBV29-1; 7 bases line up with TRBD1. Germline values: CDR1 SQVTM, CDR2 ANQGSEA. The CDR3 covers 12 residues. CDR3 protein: CSVKTGNHEQFF. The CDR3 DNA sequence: TGCAGCGTTAAGACAGGGAACCATGAGCAATTCTTC.

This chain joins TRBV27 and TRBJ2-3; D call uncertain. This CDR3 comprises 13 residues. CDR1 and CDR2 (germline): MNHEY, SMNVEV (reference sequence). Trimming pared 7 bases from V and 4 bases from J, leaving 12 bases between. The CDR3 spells CASNRMDSDTQYF. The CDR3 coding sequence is TGTGCCAGCAATCGGATGGATTCAGATACGCAGTATTTT.

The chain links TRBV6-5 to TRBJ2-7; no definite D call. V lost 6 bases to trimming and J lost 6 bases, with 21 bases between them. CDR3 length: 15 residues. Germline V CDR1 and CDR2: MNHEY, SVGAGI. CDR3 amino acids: CASRYDVMAIGEQYF. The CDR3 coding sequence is TGTGCCAGCAGATATGACGTGATGGCTATCGGCGAGCAGTACTTC.

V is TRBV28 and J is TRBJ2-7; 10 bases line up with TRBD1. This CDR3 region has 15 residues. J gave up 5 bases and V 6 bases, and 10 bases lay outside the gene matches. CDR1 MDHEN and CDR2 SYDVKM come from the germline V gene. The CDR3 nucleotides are TGTGCCAGCAGGACCGGGACAGGGGACTTTCACGAGCAGTACTTC. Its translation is CASRTGTGDFHEQYF.

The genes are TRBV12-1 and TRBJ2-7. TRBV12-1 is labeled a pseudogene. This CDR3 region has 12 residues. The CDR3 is CASSSRPYEQYF. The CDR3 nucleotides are TGTGCCAGCAGCTCCCGACCTTACGAGCAGTACTTC.

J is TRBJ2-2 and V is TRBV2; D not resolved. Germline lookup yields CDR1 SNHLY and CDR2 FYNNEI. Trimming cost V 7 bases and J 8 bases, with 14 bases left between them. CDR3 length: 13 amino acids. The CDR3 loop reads CASNPEPEGELFF. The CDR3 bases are TGTGCCAGCAATCCCGAGCCCGAAGGGGAGCTGTTTTTT. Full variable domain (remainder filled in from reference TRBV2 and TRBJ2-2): EPEVTQTPSHQVTQMGQEVILRCVPISNHLYFYWYRQILGQKVEFLVSFYNNEISEKSEIFDDQFSVERPDGSNFTLKIRSTKLEDSAMYFCASNPEPEGELFFGEGSRLTVL.